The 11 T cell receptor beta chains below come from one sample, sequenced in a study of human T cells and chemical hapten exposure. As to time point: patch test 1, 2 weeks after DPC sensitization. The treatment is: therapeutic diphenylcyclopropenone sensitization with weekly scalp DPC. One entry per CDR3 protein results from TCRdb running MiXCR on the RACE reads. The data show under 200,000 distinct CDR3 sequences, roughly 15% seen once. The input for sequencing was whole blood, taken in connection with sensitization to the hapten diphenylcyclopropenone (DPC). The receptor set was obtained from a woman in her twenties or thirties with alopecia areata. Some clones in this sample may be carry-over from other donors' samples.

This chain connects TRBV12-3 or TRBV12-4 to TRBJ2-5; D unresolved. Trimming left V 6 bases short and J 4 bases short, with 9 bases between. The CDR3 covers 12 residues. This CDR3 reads CASSPSSETQYF. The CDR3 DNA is TGTGCCAGCAGCCCATCATCAGAGACCCAGTACTTC.

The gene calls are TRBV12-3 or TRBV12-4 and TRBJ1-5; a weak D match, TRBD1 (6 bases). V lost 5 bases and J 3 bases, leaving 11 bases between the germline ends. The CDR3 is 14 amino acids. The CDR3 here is CASSPGQLNQPQHF. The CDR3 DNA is TGTGCCAGCAGTCCTGGACAGCTCAATCAGCCCCAGCATTTT.

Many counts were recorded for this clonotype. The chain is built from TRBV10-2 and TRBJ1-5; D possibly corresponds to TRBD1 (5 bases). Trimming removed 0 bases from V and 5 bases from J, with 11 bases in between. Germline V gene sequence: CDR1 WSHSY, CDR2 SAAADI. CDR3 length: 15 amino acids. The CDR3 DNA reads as TGCGCCAGCAGTGAGTCGGGGGGGAGGCATCAGCCCCAGCATTTT. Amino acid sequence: CASSESGGRHQPQHF.

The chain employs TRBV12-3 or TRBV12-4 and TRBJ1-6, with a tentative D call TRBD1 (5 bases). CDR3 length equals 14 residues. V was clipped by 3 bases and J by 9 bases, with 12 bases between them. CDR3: CASSFGQGGSPLHF. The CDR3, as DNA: TGTGCCAGCAGTTTCGGGCAGGGCGGTTCACCCCTCCACTTT.

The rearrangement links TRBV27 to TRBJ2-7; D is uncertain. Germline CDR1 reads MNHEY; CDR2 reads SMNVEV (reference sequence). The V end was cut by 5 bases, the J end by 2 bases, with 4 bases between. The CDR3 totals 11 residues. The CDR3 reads CASSTAYEQYF. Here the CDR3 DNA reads TGTGCCAGCAGTACGGCCTACGAGCAGTACTTC.

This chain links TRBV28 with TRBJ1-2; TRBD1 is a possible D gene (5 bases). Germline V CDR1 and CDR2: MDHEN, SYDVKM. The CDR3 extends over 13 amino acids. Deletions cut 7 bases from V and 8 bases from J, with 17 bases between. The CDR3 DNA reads TGTGCCAGCACCACAGAGAGGGGCCTGGGCTACACCTTC. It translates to CASTTERGLGYTF.

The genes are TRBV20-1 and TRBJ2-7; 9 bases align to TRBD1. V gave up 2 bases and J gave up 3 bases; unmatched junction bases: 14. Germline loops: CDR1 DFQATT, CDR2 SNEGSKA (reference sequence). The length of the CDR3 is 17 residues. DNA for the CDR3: TGCAGTGCTAGAACCTTGTATGGGACAGGGCGTAACTACGAGCAGTACTTC. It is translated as CSARTLYGTGRNYEQYF.

The CDR3 reads CASSYTAGVDKNIQYF. The CDR3 DNA sequence: TGTGCCAGCAGCTACACAGCGGGAGTTGACAAAAACATTCAGTACTTC. The chain has TRBV7-2 and TRBJ2-4; 8 positions agree with TRBD2. This CDR3 region has 16 residues. The V gene's germline CDR1 is SGHTA and CDR2 FQGNSA. J lost 3 bases, V lost 4 bases, and 8 bases had no gene match.

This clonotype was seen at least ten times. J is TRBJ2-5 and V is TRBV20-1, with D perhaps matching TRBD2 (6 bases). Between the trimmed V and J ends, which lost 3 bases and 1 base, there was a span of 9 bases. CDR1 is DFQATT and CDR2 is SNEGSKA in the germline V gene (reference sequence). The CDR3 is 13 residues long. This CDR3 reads CSARPGLQETQYF. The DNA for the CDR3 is TGCAGTGCTAGGCCGGGACTCCAAGAGACCCAGTACTTC.

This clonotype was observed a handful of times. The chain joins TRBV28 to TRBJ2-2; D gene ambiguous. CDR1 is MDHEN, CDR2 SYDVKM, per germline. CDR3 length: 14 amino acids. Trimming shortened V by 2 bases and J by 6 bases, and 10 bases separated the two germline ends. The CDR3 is CASSLPQLAGELFF. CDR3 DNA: TGTGCCAGCAGTTTACCCCAGCTCGCCGGGGAGCTGTTTTTT.

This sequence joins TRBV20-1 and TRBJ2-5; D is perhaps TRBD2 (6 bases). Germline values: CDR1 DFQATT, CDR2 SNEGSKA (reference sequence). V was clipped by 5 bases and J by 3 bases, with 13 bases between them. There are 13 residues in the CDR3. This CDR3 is CSADPPGEETQYF. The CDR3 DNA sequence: TGCAGTGCTGACCCCCCGGGGGAAGAGACCCAGTACTTC.